The 3 T cell receptor beta chains below come from one sample, sequenced in a study of spatial heterogeneity in lung cancer. From the 5' RACE reads, TCRdb called clonotypes with MiXCR, one entry per CDR3 protein. The sample lists around 50,000 distinct CDR3 sequences; 7.6% were seen once. Time point specified: sample taken at primary tumor resection. Whole RNA obtained from tumor, nontumor lung or frozen PBMC underwent sequencing without sorting. This sample comprised PBMCs, obtained at surgery. The receptors come from a female donor with early-stage non-small cell lung cancer.

The table lists this clonotype with many counts. The chain recombines TRBV7-2 with TRBJ2-1; D possibly matches TRBD1 or TRBD2 (5 bases each). Trimming took off 0 bases at V and 11 bases at J, with 14 bases between the two ends. CDR3 length: 14 residues. Germline CDR1 reads SGHTA; CDR2 reads FQGNSA. The CDR3 reads CASSLASAEGQQFF. CDR3 nucleotides: TGTGCCAGCAGCTTAGCGTCCGCTGAGGGGCAGCAGTTCTTC.

This clonotype was counted between two and nine times. The chain joins TRBV7-2 to TRBJ2-1, with D hard to call. V was trimmed by 4 bases and J by 2 bases, leaving 3 bases between them. Germline-derived CDR1 and CDR2 are SGHTA and FQGNSA. The CDR3 runs 12 residues. The CDR3 here is CASSSTYNEQFF. CDR3 bases: TGTGCCAGCAGCTCAACCTACAATGAGCAGTTCTTC.

This clonotype was seen at least ten times. This rearrangement joins TRBV2 to TRBJ1-5; 9 bases are shared with TRBD1. Per the germline V gene, CDR1 is SNHLY and CDR2 is FYNNEI. V was pared by 2 bases and J by 0 bases, with 17 bases of the junction left unmatched. This CDR3 has 21 amino acids. CDR3 protein: CASSENLSWDRETNSNQPQHF. The CDR3 DNA reads TGTGCCAGCAGTGAAAATCTGAGTTGGGACAGGGAGACAAATAGCAATCAGCCCCAGCATTTT.